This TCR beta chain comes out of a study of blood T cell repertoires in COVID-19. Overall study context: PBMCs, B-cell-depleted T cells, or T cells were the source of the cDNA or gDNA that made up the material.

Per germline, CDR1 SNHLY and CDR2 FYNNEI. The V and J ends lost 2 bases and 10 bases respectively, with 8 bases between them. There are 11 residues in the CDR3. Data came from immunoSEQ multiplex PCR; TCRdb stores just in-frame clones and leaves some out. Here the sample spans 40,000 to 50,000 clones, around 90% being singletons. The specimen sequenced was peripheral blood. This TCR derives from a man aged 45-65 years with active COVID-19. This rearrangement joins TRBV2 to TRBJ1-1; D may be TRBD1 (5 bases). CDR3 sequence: CASSEYGGAFF. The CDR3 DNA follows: TGTGCCAGCAGTGAATACGGGGGAGCTTTCTTT.